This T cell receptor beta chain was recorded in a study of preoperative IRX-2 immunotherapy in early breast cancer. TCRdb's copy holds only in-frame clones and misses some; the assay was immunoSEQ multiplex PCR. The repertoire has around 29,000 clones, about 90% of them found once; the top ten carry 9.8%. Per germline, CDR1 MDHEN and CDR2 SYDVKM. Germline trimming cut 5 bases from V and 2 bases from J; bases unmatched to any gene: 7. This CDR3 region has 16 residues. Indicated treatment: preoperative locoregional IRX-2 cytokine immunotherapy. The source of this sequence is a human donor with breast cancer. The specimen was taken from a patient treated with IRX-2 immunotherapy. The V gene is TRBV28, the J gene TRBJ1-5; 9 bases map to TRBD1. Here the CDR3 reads CASSTPGQGGNQPQHF. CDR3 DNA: TGTGCCAGCAGTACTCCGGGACAGGGCGGCAATCAGCCCCAGCATTTT.